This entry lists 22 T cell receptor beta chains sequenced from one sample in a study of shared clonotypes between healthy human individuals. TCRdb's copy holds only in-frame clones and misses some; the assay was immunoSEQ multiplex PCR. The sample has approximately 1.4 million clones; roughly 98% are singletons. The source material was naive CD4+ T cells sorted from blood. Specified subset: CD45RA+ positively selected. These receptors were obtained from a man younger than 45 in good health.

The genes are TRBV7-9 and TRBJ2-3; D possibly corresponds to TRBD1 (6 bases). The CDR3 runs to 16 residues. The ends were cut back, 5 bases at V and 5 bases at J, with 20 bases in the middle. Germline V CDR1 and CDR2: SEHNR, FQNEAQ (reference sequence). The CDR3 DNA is TGTGCCAGCAGCCACCTATCTAGGACAGCAAAAGATACGCAGTATTTT. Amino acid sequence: CASSHLSRTAKDTQYF.

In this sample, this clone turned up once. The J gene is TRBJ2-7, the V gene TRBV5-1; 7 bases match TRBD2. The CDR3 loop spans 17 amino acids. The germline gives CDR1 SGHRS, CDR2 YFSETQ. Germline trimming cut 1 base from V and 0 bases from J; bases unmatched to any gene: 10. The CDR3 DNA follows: TGCGCCAGCAGCTTGATGCACCCTAGCGGAACCTCCTACGAGCAGTACTTC. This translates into CASSLMHPSGTSYEQYF.

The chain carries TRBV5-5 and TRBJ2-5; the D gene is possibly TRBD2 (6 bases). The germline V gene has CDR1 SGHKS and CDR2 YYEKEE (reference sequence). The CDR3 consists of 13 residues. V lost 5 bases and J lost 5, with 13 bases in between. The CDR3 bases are TGTGCCAGCAGACTTACTAGCTACGAGACCCAGTACTTC. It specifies CASRLTSYETQYF.

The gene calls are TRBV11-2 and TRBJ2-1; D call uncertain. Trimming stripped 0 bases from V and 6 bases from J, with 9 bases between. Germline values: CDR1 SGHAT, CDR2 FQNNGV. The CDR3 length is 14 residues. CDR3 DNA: TGTGCCAGCAGCTTAGATGTAGGGATCAATGAGCAGTTCTTC. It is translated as CASSLDVGINEQFF.

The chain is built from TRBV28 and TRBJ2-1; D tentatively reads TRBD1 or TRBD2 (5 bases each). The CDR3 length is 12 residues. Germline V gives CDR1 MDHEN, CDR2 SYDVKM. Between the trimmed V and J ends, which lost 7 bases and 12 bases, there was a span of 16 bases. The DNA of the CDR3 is TGTGCCAGCATGATTCAACGTGGGGGGCAGTTCTTC. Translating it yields CASMIQRGGQFF.

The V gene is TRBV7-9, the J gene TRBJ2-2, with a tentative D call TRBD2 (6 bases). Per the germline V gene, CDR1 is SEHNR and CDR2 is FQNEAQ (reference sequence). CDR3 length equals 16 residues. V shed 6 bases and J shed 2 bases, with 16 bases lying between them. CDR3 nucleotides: TGTGCCAGCAGACGCGACGGCGGGACCAACACCGGGGAGCTGTTTTTT. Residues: CASRRDGGTNTGELFF.

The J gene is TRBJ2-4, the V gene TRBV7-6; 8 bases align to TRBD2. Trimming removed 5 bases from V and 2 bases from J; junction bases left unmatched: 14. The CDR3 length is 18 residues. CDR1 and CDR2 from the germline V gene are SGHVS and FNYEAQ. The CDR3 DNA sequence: TGTGCCAGCAGCCTGCGTTCGGCGGCGGGGGGACCCAAAAACATTCAGTACTTC. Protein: CASSLRSAAGGPKNIQYF.

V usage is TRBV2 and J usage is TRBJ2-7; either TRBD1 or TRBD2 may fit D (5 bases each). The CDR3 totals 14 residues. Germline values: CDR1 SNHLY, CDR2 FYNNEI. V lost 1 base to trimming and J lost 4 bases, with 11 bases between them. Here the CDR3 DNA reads TGTGCCAGCAGTGAAGAAGAGGGGCGGTACGAGCAGTACTTC. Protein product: CASSEEEGRYEQYF.

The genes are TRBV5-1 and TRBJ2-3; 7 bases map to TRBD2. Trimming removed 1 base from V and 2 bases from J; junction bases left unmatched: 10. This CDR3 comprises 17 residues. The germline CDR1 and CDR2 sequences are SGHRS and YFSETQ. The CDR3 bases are TGCGCCAGCAGCTTGAACGGACTAGATCCGACCACAGATACGCAGTATTTT. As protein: CASSLNGLDPTTDTQYF.

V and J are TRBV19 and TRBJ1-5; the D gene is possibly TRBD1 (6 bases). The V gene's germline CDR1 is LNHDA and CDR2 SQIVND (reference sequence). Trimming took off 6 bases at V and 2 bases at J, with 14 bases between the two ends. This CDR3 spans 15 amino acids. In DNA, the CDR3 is TGTGCCAGTAGAGGGCAGGGGATTGGCAATCAGCCCCAGCATTTT. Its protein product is CASRGQGIGNQPQHF.

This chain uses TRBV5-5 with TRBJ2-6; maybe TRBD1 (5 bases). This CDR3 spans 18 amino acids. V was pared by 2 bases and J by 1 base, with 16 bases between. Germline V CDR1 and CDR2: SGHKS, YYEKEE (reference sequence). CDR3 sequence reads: CASSFLSGFGSGANVLTF. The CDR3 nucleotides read TGTGCCAGCAGCTTTTTGTCAGGGTTTGGATCTGGGGCCAACGTCCTGACTTTC.

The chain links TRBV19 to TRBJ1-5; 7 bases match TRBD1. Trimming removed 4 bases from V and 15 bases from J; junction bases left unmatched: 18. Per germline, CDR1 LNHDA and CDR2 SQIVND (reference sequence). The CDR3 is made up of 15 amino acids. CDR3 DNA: TGTGCCAGTAGTAGGAGGGGGGGACAGAGGGAGCCCGGGCATTTT. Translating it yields CASSRRGGQREPGHF.

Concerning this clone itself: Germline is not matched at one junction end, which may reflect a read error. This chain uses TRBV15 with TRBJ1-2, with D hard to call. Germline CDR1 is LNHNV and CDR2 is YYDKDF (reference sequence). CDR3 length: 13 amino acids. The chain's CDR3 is CATSSLNGYASAF. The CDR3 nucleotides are TGTGCCACCAGCAGCTTAAATGGTTACGCATCGGCCTTC.

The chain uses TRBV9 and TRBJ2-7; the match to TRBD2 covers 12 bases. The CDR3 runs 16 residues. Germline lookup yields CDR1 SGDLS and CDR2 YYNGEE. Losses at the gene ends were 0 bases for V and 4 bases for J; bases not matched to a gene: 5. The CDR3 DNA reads TGTGCCAGCAGCGTAGAGTTGACTAGCGGGAGTTACGAGCAGTACTTC. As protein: CASSVELTSGSYEQYF.

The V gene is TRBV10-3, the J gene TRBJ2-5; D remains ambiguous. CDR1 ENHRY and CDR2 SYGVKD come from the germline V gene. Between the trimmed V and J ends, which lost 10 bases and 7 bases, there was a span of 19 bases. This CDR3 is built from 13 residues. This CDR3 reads CATTGRESGTQYF. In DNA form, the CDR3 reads TGTGCCACAACGGGCAGAGAATCTGGGACCCAGTACTTC.

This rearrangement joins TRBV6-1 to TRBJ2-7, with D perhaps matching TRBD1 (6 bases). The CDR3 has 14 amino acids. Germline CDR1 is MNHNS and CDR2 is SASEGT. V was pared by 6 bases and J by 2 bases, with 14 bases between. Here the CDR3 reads CASRTGRGTYEQYF. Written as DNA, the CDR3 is TGTGCCAGCAGGACCGGCAGGGGTACCTACGAGCAGTACTTC.

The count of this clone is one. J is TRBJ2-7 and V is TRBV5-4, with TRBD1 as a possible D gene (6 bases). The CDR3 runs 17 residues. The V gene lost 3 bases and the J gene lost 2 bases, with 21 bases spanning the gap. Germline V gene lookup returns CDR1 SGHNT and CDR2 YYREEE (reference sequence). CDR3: CASSYIPGQQSPYEQYF. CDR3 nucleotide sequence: TGTGCCAGCAGCTACATCCCTGGACAGCAGTCACCCTACGAGCAGTACTTC. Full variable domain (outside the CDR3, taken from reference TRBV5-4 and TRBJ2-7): ETGVTQSPTHLIKTRGQQVTLRCSSQSGHNTVSWYQQALGQGPQFIFQYYREEENGRGNFPPRFSGLQFPNYSSELNVNALELDDSALYLCASSYIPGQQSPYEQYFGPGTRLTVT.

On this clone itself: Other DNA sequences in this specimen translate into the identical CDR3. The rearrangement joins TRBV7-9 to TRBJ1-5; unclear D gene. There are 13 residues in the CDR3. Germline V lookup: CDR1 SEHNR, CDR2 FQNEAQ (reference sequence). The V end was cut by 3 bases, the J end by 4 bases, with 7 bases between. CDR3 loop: CASSLDGNQPQHF. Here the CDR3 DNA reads TGTGCCAGCAGCTTGGACGGTAATCAGCCCCAGCATTTT.

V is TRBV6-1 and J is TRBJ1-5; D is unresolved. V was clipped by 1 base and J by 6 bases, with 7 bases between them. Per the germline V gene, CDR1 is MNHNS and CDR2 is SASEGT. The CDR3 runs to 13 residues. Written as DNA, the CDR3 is TGTGCCAGCAGTGAAGGAAACACTCAGCCCCAGCATTTT. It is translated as CASSEGNTQPQHF.

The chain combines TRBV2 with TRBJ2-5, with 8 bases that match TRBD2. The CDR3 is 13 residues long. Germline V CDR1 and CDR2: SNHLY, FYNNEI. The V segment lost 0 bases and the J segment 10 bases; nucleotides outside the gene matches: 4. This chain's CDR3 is CASSEAGTRFQYF. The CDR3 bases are TGTGCCAGCAGTGAAGCAGGGACTAGATTCCAGTACTTC.

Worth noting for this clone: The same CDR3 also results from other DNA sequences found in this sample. The CDR3 loop is CASSLGNEQFF. CDR3 bases: TGCGCCAGCAGCTTAGGCAATGAGCAGTTCTTC. J is TRBJ2-1 and V is TRBV5-1; D gene uncertain. V dropped 2 bases and J dropped 6 bases, with 3 bases sitting between them. The CDR3 consists of 11 residues. From germline, CDR1 is SGHRS and CDR2 YFSETQ.

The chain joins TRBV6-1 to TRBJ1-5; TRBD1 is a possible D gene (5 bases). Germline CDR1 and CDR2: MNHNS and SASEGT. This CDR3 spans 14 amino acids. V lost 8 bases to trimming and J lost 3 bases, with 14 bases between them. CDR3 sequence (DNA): TGTGCCAGCCTCCTCGACAGACCCAATCAGCCCCAGCATTTT. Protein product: CASLLDRPNQPQHF.